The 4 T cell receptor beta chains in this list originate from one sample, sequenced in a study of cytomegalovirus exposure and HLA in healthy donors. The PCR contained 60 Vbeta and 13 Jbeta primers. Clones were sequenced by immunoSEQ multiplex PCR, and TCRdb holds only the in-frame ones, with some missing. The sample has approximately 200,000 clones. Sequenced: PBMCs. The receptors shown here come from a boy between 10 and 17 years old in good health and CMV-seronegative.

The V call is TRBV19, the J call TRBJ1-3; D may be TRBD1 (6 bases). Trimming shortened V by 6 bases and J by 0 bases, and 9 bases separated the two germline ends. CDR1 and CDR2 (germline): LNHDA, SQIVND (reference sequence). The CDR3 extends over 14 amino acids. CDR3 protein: CASRRDNSGNTIYF. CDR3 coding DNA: TGTGCCAGTAGGAGGGACAACTCTGGAAACACCATATATTTT.

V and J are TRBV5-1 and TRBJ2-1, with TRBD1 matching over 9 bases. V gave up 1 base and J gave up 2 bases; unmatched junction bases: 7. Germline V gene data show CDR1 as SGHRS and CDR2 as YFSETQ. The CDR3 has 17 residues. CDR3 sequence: CASSLPKTGGTYNEQFF. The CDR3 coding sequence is TGCGCCAGCAGCTTGCCAAAGACAGGGGGTACCTACAATGAGCAGTTCTTC.

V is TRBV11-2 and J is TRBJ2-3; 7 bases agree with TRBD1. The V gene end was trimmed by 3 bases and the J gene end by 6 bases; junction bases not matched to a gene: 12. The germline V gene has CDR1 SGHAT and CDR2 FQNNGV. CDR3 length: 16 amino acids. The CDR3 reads CASSFHRGEELDTQYF. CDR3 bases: TGTGCCAGCAGCTTCCACAGGGGCGAAGAACTGGATACGCAGTATTTT.

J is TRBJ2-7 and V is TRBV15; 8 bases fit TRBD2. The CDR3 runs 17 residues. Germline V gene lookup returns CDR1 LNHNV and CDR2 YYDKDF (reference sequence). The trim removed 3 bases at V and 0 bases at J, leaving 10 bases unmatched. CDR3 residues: CATSRGLSGESSYEQYF. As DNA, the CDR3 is TGTGCCACCAGCAGGGGACTTAGCGGGGAGAGCTCCTACGAGCAGTACTTC. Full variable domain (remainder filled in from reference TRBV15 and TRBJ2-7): DAMVIQNPRYQVTQFGKPVTLSCSQTLNHNVMYWYQQKSSQAPKLLFHYYDKDFNNEADTPDNFQSRRPNTSFCFLDIRSPGLGDTAMYLCATSRGLSGESSYEQYFGPGTRLTVT.